The 20 T cell receptor beta chains listed next were all sequenced from one sample in a study of T-cell memory formation after mild COVID-19. In TCRdb, the 5' RACE reads were re-called with MiXCR into one record per CDR3 protein. This table holds 25,000 to 35,000 distinct CDR3 sequences, around 7% found once. The sample consisted of PBMCs or a T cell subset sorted from them (not recorded which). The receptor source for this set is an adult woman who had mild COVID-19 (a few samples of this study predate the infection). Cell type and time point are not known.

Many counts were recorded for this clonotype. In nucleotides, the CDR3 is TGTGCCATCAGTGAGTCGACAGGGGCCTATGGCTACACCTTC. Protein product: CAISESTGAYGYTF. The chain has TRBV10-3 and TRBJ1-2; 8 nucleotides align to TRBD1. Germline V gene lookup returns CDR1 ENHRY and CDR2 SYGVKD. With 0 bases clipped from V and 4 bases from J, the junction kept 1 base outside the gene matches. There are 14 residues in the CDR3.

This clonotype was seen a few times. The V gene is TRBV24-1, the J gene TRBJ2-7; 7 nucleotides match TRBD1. V lost 4 bases and J lost 4; bases outside the gene matches: 9. Germline loops: CDR1 KGHDR, CDR2 SFDVKD. The CDR3 is 15 amino acids. CDR3 bases: TGTGCCACCAGTGACCCTACCCGGACAGGATACGAGCAGTACTTC. Protein product: CATSDPTRTGYEQYF.

Many counts were recorded for this clonotype. V gene TRBV5-1 combines with J gene TRBJ1-1; TRBD1 matches 10 bases. Germline V gives CDR1 SGHRS, CDR2 YFSETQ. J gave up 4 bases and V 3 bases, and 3 bases lay outside the gene matches. This CDR3 is 14 amino acids long. The CDR3 reads CASSSGQGFTEAFF. CDR3 nucleotide sequence: TGCGCCAGCAGCTCGGGACAGGGGTTCACTGAAGCTTTCTTT.

J is TRBJ2-7 and V is TRBV6-5; 9 nucleotides align to TRBD2. Germline V CDR1 and CDR2: MNHEY, SVGAGI. The CDR3 extends over 15 amino acids. After removal of 5 bases from V and 3 bases from J, the junction contained 8 bases not matched to a gene. CDR3 protein: CASSAVGTSIYEQYF. The CDR3 DNA reads as TGTGCCAGCAGTGCGGTCGGGACTAGCATCTACGAGCAGTACTTC.

This clonotype showed up many times. The rearrangement joins TRBV27 to TRBJ2-2; 8 bases line up with TRBD2. Germline loops: CDR1 MNHEY, CDR2 SMNVEV (reference sequence). J lost 2 bases, V lost 6 bases, and 5 bases had no gene match. This CDR3 spans 15 amino acids. CDR3 residues: CASSPAGVNTGELFF. CDR3 nucleotide sequence: TGTGCCAGCAGCCCAGCGGGAGTCAACACCGGGGAGCTGTTTTTT.

This clonotype was observed at least ten times. V gene TRBV7-9 combines with J gene TRBJ2-7, with 9 bases aligning to TRBD2. The CDR3 is 14 residues long. Germline values: CDR1 SEHNR, CDR2 FQNEAQ (reference sequence). Trimming cost V 5 bases and J 1 base; bases outside gene matches: 3. The CDR3 reads CASSQSGGSYEQYF. In DNA, the CDR3 is TGTGCCAGCAGCCAGAGCGGGGGGTCCTACGAGCAGTACTTC.

This clonotype was observed at least ten times. CDR3 sequence: CASSQRSGGFREQYF. In DNA, the CDR3 is TGTGCCAGTAGTCAGCGGAGCGGGGGTTTTCGCGAGCAGTACTTC. The chain recombines TRBV19 with TRBJ2-7; TRBD2 matches 8 bases. The germline CDR1 and CDR2 sequences are LNHDA and SQIVND (reference sequence). The CDR3 length is 15 residues. The V gene end was trimmed by 5 bases and the J gene end by 6 bases; junction bases not matched to a gene: 12. Full variable domain (outside the CDR3, taken from reference TRBV19 and TRBJ2-7): DGGITQSPKYLFRKEGQNVTLSCEQNLNHDAMYWYRQDPGQGLRLIYYSQIVNDFQKGDIAEGYSVSREKKESFPLTVTSAQKNPTAFYLCASSQRSGGFREQYFGPGTRLTVT.

The table lists this clonotype with many counts. The chain employs TRBV7-2 and TRBJ1-2; the match to TRBD1 covers 10 bases. Germline values: CDR1 SGHTA, CDR2 FQGNSA. CDR3 length equals 14 residues. The junction had 6 bases not matched to a gene; V was cut back by 7 bases and J by 4 bases. CDR3 DNA: TGTGCCAGCACCACCGGGACAGGGGTCTATGGCTACACCTTC. Amino acids: CASTTGTGVYGYTF.

In this sample, this clonotype turned up many times. The rearrangement joins TRBV9 to TRBJ1-1, with unresolved D. The CDR3 runs to 15 residues. The germline gives CDR1 SGDLS, CDR2 YYNGEE. V lost 4 bases and J lost 1, with 14 bases in between. CDR3 sequence reads: CASSPYSTPNTEAFF. The CDR3 region has the DNA TGTGCCAGCAGCCCCTATTCAACGCCGAACACTGAAGCTTTCTTT.

The chain joins TRBV5-4 to TRBJ1-4; D is unresolved. V gave up 1 base and J gave up 5 bases, with 6 bases separating them. This CDR3 is built from 13 residues. Germline CDR1 is SGHNT and CDR2 is YYREEE (reference sequence). For the CDR3, the DNA is TGTGCCAGCAGCTTGCCCGGAAATGAAAAACTGTTTTTT. It is translated as CASSLPGNEKLFF. Looking up the rest from reference TRBV5-4 and TRBJ1-4 gives the full variable domain: ETGVTQSPTHLIKTRGQQVTLRCSSQSGHNTVSWYQQALGQGPQFIFQYYREEENGRGNFPPRFSGLQFPNYSSELNVNALELDDSALYLCASSLPGNEKLFFGSGTQLSVL.

This clonotype was recorded many times. One end of the junction does not line up with germline, which may come from a read error. The chain couples TRBV6-1 to TRBJ1-1; possible D gene TRBD1, 5 bases. The length of the CDR3 is 15 residues. From germline, CDR1 is MNHNS and CDR2 SASEGT. The CDR3 here is CASSEAFYRNAEAFF. The CDR3 DNA sequence: TGTGCCAGCAGTGAAGCGTTTTACAGGAACGCTGAAGCTTTCTTT.

This clonotype was seen a handful of times. The chain recombines TRBV5-1 with TRBJ2-2, with 10 bases fitting TRBD1. The CDR3 is made up of 15 amino acids. With V trimmed by 7 bases and J by 7 bases, 10 bases remained unmatched. The germline V gene has CDR1 SGHRS and CDR2 YFSETQ. The CDR3 nucleotides read TGCGCCAGCCGGCCGGGACAGGGGTTTATCGGGGAGCTGTTTTTT. Its protein product is CASRPGQGFIGELFF.

This clonotype appeared many times. The V and J genes are TRBV7-2 and TRBJ2-5; 8 nucleotides match TRBD2. Germline V lookup: CDR1 SGHTA, CDR2 FQGNSA. V dropped 4 bases and J dropped 2; count of bases not matched to a gene: 6. The CDR3 totals 15 residues. The CDR3 DNA is TGTGCCAGCAGCTCGGGCTTAGCGGGGCAAGAGACCCAGTACTTC. It translates to CASSSGLAGQETQYF.

This clonotype was picked up many times. V gene TRBV10-3 combines with J gene TRBJ1-2; 7 positions agree with TRBD1. The germline gives CDR1 ENHRY, CDR2 SYGVKD. The CDR3 loop spans 13 amino acids. The junction had 2 bases not matched to a gene; V was cut back by 7 bases and J by 0 bases. The CDR3 nucleotides are TGTGCCATCACGGGACAGTCTAACTATGGCTACACCTTC. As protein: CAITGQSNYGYTF.

This clonotype is labeled as medium-sized. The gene calls are TRBV20-1 and TRBJ2-7, with 10 bases matching TRBD2. The CDR3 length is 14 residues. Trimming took 5 bases from V and 1 from J; bases not matched to a gene: 5. Germline V gives CDR1 DFQATT, CDR2 SNEGSKA (reference sequence). Here the CDR3 reads CSAGSSGSSYEQYF. The CDR3 DNA is TGCAGTGCTGGGTCTAGCGGGAGTTCCTACGAGCAGTACTTC.

To note about this clonotype: Since a much larger clone is just one base distant, this may be a read error. This chain joins TRBV28 and TRBJ1-1; the D is unclear. The CDR3 spans 15 residues. The V gene's germline CDR1 is MDHEN and CDR2 SYDVKM. CDR3 in DNA: TGTGCCAGCAGAACCTCTACAGACGGGAACACTGGAGCTTTCTTT. This translates into CASRTSTDGNTGAFF.

In its sample, this clonotype was seen many times. The chain combines TRBV2 with TRBJ2-1; D is undetermined. Germline V CDR1 and CDR2: SNHLY, FYNNEI. The CDR3 contains 14 residues. V lost 6 bases and J 2 bases, leaving 11 bases between the germline ends. CDR3 in DNA: TGTGCCAGCAGGGCGACATATACCTACAATGAGCAGTTCTTC. Protein product: CASRATYTYNEQFF.

Sample share makes this clonotype medium-sized (0.01 to 0.1%). This sequence joins TRBV6-1 and TRBJ2-7, with D unresolved. Germline CDR1 is MNHNS and CDR2 is SASEGT. CDR3 length: 16 amino acids. V lost 0 bases, J lost 4 bases, and 16 bases lay in between. The CDR3, as DNA: TGTGCCAGCAGTGAAGCTCCCCCGCCTCTCGGTTACGAGCAGTACTTC. Encoded protein: CASSEAPPPLGYEQYF.

The table lists this clonotype with many counts. V is TRBV2 and J is TRBJ2-1, with D maybe TRBD2 (5 bases). Germline CDR1 and CDR2: SNHLY and FYNNEI. This CDR3 has 17 residues. V gave up 6 bases and J gave up 3 bases, with 21 bases separating them. The CDR3 loop is CASSPLAPGHLYNEQFF. DNA of the CDR3: TGTGCCAGCAGCCCTCTAGCTCCCGGGCACCTCTACAATGAGCAGTTCTTC.

This clonotype has just a few counts. The chain has TRBV30 and TRBJ1-2, with a weak D call TRBD1 (5 bases). Deletions cut 3 bases from V and 5 bases from J, with 7 bases between. The CDR3 spans 11 residues. Germline CDR1 reads GTSNPN; CDR2 reads SVGIG (reference sequence). The CDR3: CAWRKGYGYTF. As DNA, the CDR3 is TGTGCCTGGAGGAAGGGGTATGGCTACACCTTC. Full variable domain (missing parts from reference TRBV30 and TRBJ1-2): SQTIHQWPATLVQPVGSPLSLECTVEGTSNPNLYWYRQAAGRGLQLLFYSVGIGQISSEVPQNLSASRPQDRQFILSSKKLLLSDSGFYLCAWRKGYGYTFGSGTRLTVV.